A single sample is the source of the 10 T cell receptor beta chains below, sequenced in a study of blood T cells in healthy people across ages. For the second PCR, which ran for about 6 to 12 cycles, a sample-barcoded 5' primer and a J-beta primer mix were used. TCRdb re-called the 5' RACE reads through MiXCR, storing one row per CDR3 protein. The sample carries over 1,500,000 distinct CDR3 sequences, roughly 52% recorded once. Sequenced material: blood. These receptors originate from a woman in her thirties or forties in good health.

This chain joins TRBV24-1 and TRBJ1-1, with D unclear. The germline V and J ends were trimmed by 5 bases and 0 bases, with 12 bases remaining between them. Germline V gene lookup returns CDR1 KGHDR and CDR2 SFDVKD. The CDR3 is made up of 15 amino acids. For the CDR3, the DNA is TGTGCCACCAGTGCAGGCCCGGGCATGAACACTGAAGCTTTCTTT. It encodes CATSAGPGMNTEAFF.

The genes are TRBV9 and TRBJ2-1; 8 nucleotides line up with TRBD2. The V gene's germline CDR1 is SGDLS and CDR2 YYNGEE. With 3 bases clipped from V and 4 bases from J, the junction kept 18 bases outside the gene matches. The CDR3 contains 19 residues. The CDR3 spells CASSASLAGGGPLYNEQFF. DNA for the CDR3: TGTGCCAGCAGCGCGAGCCTGGCCGGCGGGGGGCCCTTATACAATGAGCAGTTCTTC.

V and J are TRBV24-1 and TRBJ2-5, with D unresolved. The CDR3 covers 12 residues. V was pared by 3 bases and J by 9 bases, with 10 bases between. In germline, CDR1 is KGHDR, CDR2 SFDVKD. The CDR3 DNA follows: TGTGCCACCAGTGATCCGACGATGGCCCAGTACTTC. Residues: CATSDPTMAQYF.

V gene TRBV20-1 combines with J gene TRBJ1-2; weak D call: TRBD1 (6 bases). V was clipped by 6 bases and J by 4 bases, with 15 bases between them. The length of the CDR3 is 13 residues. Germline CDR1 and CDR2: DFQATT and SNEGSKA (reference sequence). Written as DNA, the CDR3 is TGCAGTGCCCGGGACATTAAAGCCTATGGCTACACCTTC. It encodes CSARDIKAYGYTF.

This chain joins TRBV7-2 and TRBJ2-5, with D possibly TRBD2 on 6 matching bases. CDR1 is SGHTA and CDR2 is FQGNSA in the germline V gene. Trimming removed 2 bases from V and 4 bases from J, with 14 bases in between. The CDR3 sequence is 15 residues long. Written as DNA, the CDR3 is TGTGCCAGCAGCTTAAATCGGGGGAAGGCAGAGACCCAGTACTTC. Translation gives CASSLNRGKAETQYF.

In DNA form, the CDR3 reads TGTGCCAGCAGCGCACTTGTGGGGGGACAAGAGACCCAGTACTTC. Its translation: CASSALVGGQETQYF. J is TRBJ2-5 and V is TRBV9, with D perhaps TRBD2 (6 bases). The V end was cut by 3 bases, the J end by 2 bases, with 14 bases between. The CDR3 runs to 15 residues. CDR1 and CDR2 (germline): SGDLS, YYNGEE.

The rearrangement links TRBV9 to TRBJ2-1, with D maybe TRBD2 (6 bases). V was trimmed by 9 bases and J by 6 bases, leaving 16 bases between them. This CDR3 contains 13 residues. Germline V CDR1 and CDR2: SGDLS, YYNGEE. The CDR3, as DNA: TGTGCCACCGGACCCGGGGGACGCAATGAGCAGTTCTTC. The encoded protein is CATGPGGRNEQFF.

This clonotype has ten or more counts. The CDR3 coding sequence is TGTGCCAGCAGCTTAGTGGGGACTAGCGGCACAGATACGCAGTATTTT. It yields the protein CASSLVGTSGTDTQYF. The genes are TRBV7-2 and TRBJ2-3, with 10 bases aligning to TRBD2. This CDR3 has 16 residues. V was clipped by 1 base and J by 1 base; unmatched bases: 2. Germline CDR1 reads SGHTA; CDR2 reads FQGNSA.

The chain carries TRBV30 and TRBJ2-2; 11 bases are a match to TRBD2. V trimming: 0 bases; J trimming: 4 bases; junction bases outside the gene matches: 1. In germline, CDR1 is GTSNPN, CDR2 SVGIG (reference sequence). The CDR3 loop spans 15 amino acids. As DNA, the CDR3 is TGTGCCTGGAGTGTACTAGCGGGAGCCACCGGGGAGCTGTTTTTT. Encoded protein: CAWSVLAGATGELFF.

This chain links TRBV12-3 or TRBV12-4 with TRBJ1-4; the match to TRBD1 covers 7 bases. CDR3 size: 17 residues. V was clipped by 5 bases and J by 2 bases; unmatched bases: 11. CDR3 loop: CASSDYRDSATNEKLFF. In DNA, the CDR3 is TGTGCCAGCAGTGACTACCGGGACAGCGCGACTAATGAAAAACTGTTTTTT.